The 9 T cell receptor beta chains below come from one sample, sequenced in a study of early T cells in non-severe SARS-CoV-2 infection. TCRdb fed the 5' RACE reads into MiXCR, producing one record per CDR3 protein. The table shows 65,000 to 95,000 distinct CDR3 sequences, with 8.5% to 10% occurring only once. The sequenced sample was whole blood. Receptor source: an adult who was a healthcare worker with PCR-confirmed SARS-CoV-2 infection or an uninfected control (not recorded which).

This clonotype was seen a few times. The chain's CDR3 is CASLGGAGYGYTF. CDR3 DNA: TGTGCCAGCCTCGGAGGGGCGGGCTATGGCTACACCTTC. The rearrangement joins TRBV28 to TRBJ1-2, with D possibly TRBD1 on 5 matching bases. From germline, CDR1 is MDHEN and CDR2 SYDVKM. This CDR3 has 13 residues. With 8 bases removed from V and 4 bases from J, the gap between germline ends came to 14 bases.

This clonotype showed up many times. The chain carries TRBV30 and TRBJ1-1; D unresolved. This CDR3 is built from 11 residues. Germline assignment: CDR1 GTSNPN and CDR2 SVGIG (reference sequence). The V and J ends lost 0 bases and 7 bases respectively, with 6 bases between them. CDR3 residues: CAWSVMGEAFF. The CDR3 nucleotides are TGTGCCTGGAGTGTAATGGGTGAAGCTTTCTTT.

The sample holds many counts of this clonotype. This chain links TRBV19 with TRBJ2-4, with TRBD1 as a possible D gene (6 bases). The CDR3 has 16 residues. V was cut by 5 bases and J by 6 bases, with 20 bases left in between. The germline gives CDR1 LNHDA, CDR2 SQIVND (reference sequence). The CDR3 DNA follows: TGTGCCAGTAGTCGAACCGGGACACCTGGGGGAAACATTCAGTACTTC. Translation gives CASSRTGTPGGNIQYF.

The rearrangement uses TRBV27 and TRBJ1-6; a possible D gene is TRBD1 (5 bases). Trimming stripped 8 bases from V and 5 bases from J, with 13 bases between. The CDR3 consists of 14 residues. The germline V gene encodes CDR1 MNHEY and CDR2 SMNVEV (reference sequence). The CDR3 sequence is CASGAGGNNSPLHF. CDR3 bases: TGTGCCAGCGGGGCGGGGGGAAATAATTCACCCCTCCACTTT.

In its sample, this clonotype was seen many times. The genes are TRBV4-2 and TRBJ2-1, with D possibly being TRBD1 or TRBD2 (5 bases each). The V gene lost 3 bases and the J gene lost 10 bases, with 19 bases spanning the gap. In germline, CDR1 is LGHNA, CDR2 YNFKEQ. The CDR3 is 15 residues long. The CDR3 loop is CASSHGLGSTGEQFF. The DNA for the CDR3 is TGTGCCAGCAGCCATGGCTTGGGGAGTACAGGCGAGCAGTTCTTC.

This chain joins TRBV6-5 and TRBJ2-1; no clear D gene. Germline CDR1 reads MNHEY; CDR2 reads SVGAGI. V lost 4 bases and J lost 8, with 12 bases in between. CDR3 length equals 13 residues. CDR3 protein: CASSSLVGYEQFF. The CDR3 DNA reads TGTGCCAGCAGTTCCCTAGTGGGGTATGAGCAGTTCTTC.

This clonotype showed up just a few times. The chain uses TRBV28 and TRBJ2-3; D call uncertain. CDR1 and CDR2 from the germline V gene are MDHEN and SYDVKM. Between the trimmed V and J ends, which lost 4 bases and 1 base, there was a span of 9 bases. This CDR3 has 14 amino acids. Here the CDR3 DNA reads TGTGCCAGCAGTTCGCGGACGGGCACAGATACGCAGTATTTT. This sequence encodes CASSSRTGTDTQYF. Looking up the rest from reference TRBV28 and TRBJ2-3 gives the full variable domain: DVKVTQSSRYLVKRTGEKVFLECVQDMDHENMFWYRQDPGLGLRLIYFSYDVKMKEKGDIPEGYSVSREKKERFSLILESASTNQTSMYLCASSSRTGTDTQYFGPGTRLTVL.

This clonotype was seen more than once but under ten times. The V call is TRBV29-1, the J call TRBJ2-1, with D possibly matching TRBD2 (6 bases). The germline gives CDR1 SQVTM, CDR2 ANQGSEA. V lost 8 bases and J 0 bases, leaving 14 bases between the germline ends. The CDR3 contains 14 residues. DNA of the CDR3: TGCAGCTCTGAAGACGGGAGCTCCTACAATGAGCAGTTCTTC. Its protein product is CSSEDGSSYNEQFF.

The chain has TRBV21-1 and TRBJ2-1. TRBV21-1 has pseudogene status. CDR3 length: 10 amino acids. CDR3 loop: CASGPNEQFF. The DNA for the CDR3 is TGTGCCAGCGGTCCTAATGAGCAGTTCTTC.